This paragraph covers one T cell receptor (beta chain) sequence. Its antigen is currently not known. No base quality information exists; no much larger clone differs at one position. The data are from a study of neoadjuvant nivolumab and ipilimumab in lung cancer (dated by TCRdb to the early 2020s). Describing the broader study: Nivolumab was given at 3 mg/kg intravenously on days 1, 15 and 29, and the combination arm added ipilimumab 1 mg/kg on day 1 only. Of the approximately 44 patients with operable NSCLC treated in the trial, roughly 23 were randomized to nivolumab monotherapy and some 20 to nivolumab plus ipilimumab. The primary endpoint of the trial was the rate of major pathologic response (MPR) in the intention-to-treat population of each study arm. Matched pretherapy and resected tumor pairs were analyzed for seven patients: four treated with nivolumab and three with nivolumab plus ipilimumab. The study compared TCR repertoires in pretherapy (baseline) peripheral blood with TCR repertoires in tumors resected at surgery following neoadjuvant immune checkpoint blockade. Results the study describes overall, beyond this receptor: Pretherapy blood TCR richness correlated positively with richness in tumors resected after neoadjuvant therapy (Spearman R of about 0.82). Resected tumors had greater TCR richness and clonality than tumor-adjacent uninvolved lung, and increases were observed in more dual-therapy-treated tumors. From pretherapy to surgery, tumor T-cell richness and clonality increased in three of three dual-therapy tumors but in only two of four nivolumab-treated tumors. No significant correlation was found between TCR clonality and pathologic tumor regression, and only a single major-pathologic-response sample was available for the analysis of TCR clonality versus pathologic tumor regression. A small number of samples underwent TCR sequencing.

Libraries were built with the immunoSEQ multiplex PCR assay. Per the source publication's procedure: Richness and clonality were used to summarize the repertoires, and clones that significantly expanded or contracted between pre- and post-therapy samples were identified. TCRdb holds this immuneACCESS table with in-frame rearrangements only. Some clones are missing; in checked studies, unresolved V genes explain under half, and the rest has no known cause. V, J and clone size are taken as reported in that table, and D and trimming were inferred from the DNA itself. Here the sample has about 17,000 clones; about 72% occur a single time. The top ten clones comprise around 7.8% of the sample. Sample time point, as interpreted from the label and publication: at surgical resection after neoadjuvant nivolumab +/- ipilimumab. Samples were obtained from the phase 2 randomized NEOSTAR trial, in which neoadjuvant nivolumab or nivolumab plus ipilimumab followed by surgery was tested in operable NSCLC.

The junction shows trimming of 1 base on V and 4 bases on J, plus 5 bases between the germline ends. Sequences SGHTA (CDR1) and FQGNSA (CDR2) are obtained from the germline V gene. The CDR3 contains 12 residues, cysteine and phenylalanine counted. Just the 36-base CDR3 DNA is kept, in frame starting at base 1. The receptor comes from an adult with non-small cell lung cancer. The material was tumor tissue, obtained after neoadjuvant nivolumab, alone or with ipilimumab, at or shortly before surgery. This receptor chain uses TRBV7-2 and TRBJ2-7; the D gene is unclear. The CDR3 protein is CASSLVSYEQYF. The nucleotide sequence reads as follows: TGTGCCAGCAGCTTAGTATCGTACGAGCAGTACTTC. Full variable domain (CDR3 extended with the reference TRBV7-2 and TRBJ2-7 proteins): GAGVSQSPSNKVTEKGKDVELRCDPISGHTALYWYRQSLGQGLEFLIYFQGNSAPDKSGLPSDRFSAERTGGSVSTLTIQRTQQEDSAVYLCASSLVSYEQYFGPGTRLTVT.